The clone carrying this T cell receptor beta chain was detected ten times or more. The CDR3 totals 13 residues. Trimming removed 5 bases from V and 4 bases from J; junction bases left unmatched: 4. From the RT-PCR reads, TCRdb called clonotypes with MiXCR, one entry per CDR3 protein. This sample has about 960,000 distinct CDR3 sequences; about 20% occur once, and the top ten carry about 6%. These data are taken from a study of patients and donors after allogeneic stem cell transplantation. The chain links TRBV12-3 or TRBV12-4 to TRBJ1-2, with TRBD1 matching 7 bases. The sequencing input was blood, either unsorted or a sorted T cell fraction (not recorded which). The sequence was obtained from a human donor who was either an allogeneic HSCT recipient or a stem cell or donor lymphocyte infusion donor (not recorded which). It is not recorded whose cells these are; they may come from a transplant donor. As DNA, the CDR3 is TGTGCCAGCAGTACCGGGACAGCCTATGGCTACACCTTC. Translation gives CASSTGTAYGYTF.